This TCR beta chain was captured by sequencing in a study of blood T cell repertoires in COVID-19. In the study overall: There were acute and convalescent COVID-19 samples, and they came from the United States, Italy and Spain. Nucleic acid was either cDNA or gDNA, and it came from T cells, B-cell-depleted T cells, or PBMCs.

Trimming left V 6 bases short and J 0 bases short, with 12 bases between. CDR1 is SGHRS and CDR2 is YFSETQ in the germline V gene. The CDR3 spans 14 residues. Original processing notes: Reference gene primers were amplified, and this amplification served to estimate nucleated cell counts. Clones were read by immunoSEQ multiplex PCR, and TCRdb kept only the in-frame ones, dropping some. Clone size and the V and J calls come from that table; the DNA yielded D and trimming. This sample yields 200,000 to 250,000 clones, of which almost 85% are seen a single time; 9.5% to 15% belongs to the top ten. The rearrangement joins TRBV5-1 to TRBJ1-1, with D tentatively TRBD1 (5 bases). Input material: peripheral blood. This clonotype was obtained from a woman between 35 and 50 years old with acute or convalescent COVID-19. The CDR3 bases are TGCGCCAGCACCGACAGTACCATGAACACTGAAGCTTTCTTT. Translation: CASTDSTMNTEAFF.